A selection of T cell receptor beta chains follows, all from one sample in a study of CD8 T cells in ankylosing spondylitis. TCRdb analysed the 5' RACE reads with MiXCR anew, one entry per CDR3 protein. This sample has a few hundred thousand distinct CDR3 sequences, with around 20% found just once. The sequenced sample consisted of blood, either unsorted or a sorted T cell fraction (not recorded which). These receptors were collected from a female donor with ankylosing spondylitis or in good health (not recorded which). Each CDR3 is given with its conserved first and last residue. The D gene is left open where the match is weak. Clone size is stated in some rows and not others, as once, few, many or a class when expanded.

J	V	size	D	DNA	CDR3
TRBJ2-1	TRBV6-2/TRBV6-3	-	TRBD2	TGTGCCAGCAGTTATCCTAGCGGGAGGGGTGAGCAGTTCTTC	CASSYPSGRGEQFF
TRBJ2-3	TRBV20-1	many	-	TGCAGTGCTACAGGTCAGAGTGGGGCGGCAGATACGCAGTATTTT	CSATGQSGAADTQYF
TRBJ2-3	TRBV20-1	few	TRBD2	TGCAGTGCCACACTAGCGGGAGCCTCAGATACGCAGTATTTT	CSATLAGASDTQYF
TRBJ2-5	TRBV12-3/TRBV12-4	-	-	TGTGCCAGCAGTAAGGGACGGTACTTTCAAGAGACCCAGTACTTC	CASSKGRYFQETQYF
TRBJ2-3	TRBV15	few	TRBD1	TGTGCCACCAGCGTAGGGACAGGGGGCACAGATACGCAGTATTTT	CATSVGTGGTDTQYF
TRBJ2-7	TRBV7-9	-	-	TGTGCCAGCAGCTTAGCGAGGAAAGGGAGCCCCTCCTACGAGCAGTACTTC	CASSLARKGSPSYEQYF
TRBJ2-5	TRBV20-1	-	TRBD2	TGCAGTGCTAGAGATATGGGACTAGCGCTCCAAGAGACCCAGTACTTC	CSARDMGLALQETQYF
TRBJ2-5	TRBV6-6	-	-	TGTGCCAGCAGTTCCCCCAGGGGAGAGACCCAGTACTTC	CASSSPRGETQYF
TRBJ2-7	TRBV5-1	many	-	TGCGCCAGCAGCTTGGCCAAGACCTACGAGCAGTACTTC	CASSLAKTYEQYF
TRBJ2-3	TRBV29-1	many	-	TGCAGCGTTTCGGATGGCCATGCGCCAGATACGCAGTATTTT	CSVSDGHAPDTQYF
TRBJ2-7	TRBV6-5	-	-	-	CASSSSRDGSRAYEQYF
TRBJ1-4	TRBV28	-	-	TGTGCCAGCAGTTTAGGTTCATGGGAAAAACTGTTTTTT	CASSLGSWEKLFF
TRBJ2-1	TRBV24-1	few	-	TGTGCCACCAGTGAGGGGTCCTACAATGAGCAGTTCTTC	CATSEGSYNEQFF
TRBJ2-3	TRBV27	-	TRBD2	TGTGCCAGCAGCGGGACTAGCGGGCCGGTTGATACGCAGTATTTT	CASSGTSGPVDTQYF
TRBJ1-4	TRBV11-1	few	TRBD1	TGTGCCAGCAGCTTCGGTGACAGGGGTAATGAAAAACTGTTTTTT	CASSFGDRGNEKLFF
TRBJ1-2	TRBV30	-	-	TGTGCCTGGAGTAACGGGGGCGGCTACACCTTC	CAWSNGGGYTF
TRBJ1-2	TRBV12-3/TRBV12-4	many	-	TGTGCCAGCAGTTTTCACAGGTACCCCTATGGCTACACCTTC	CASSFHRYPYGYTF
TRBJ2-1	TRBV28	few	TRBD2	TGTGCCAGCAGGGAGCGGGGTAACAATGAGCAGTTCTTC	CASRERGNNEQFF
TRBJ2-1	TRBV9	-	TRBD2	TGTGCCAGCAGCGTAAAGGCGGGGGGATACAATGAGCAGTTCTTC	CASSVKAGGYNEQFF
TRBJ2-7	TRBV18	few	TRBD1	TGTGCCAGCTCAATACAGGGGAGCTCCTACGAGCAGTACTTC	CASSIQGSSYEQYF
TRBJ2-5	TRBV9	-	-	TGTGCCAGCAGCATCGGACTGAACCAAGAGACCCAGTACTTC	CASSIGLNQETQYF
TRBJ1-2	TRBV7-2	few	-	TGTGCCAGCAGCTTAGTCGGGGGAGAGGGCTACACCTTC	CASSLVGGEGYTF
TRBJ2-7	TRBV4-2	few	-	TGTGCCAGCAGCCAAGATGGTAGAGAGCAGTACTTC	CASSQDGREQYF
TRBJ1-1	TRBV20-1	few	-	TGCAGTGCTAGAGATGACGGACAGCAGATGAACACTGAAGCTTTCTTT	CSARDDGQQMNTEAFF
TRBJ2-5	TRBV4-3	few	TRBD2	TGCGCCAGCAGCCAAGGGGGGGGTGGGGAGACCCAGTACTTC	CASSQGGGGETQYF
TRBJ2-3	TRBV9	-	-	TGTGCCAGCAGCACCTTAGACACACTCACAGATACGCAGTATTTT	CASSTLDTLTDTQYF
TRBJ2-1	TRBV6-1	few	-	TGTGCCACCCTACGCCGGGGCGGCAATGAGCAGTTCTTC	CATLRRGGNEQFF
TRBJ2-5	TRBV29-1	-	TRBD2	TGCAGCGTTGTAGGACTAGCGGGAGGGCAGACCCAGTACTTC	CSVVGLAGGQTQYF
TRBJ2-5	TRBV9	once	TRBD2	TGTGCCAGCAGCGTAGCAGGACTAGCGGGAAGAGAGACCCAGTACTTC	CASSVAGLAGRETQYF